This T cell receptor (beta chain) emerged from a study of CD8 T cells in Susac syndrome. After extraction with the RNeasy kit, about 0.45 to 1 ug of the RNA was reverse transcribed using random hexamers. Multiplex PCR with immunoSEQ amplified the TCR beta CDR3 across 54 Vbeta and 13 Jbeta. One entry per CDR3 protein results from TCRdb running MiXCR on the immunoSEQ multiplex PCR reads. The table records about 210,000 distinct CDR3 sequences, about 94% of them present only once. Trimming cost V 3 bases and J 3 bases, with 11 bases left between them. Germline V gene lookup returns CDR1 DFQATT and CDR2 SNEGSKA (reference sequence). The CDR3 extends over 13 amino acids. Sequencing of TCR beta drew on CD8+ and CD4+ T cells from blood. TEMRA cells were enriched by FACS, and CD4+ and CD8+ T cells were negatively isolated.

The sequence derives from a human donor in good health. The gene calls are TRBV20-1 and TRBJ1-2; unclear D gene. The source material was CD4+ T cells from PBMCs. The CDR3 sequence: CSASSGADYGYTF. In DNA form, the CDR3 reads TGCAGTGCTAGTTCGGGAGCTGACTATGGCTACACCTTC.